The present T cell receptor beta chain was sequenced within a study of T-cell reconstitution after alpha-beta-depleted transplantation in children. Preparation of the TCRbeta library used unique molecular identifiers. Each CDR3 protein gets one entry after TCRdb re-called the PCR reads with MiXCR. The table lists approximately 590,000 distinct CDR3 sequences, about 11% of them singletons. CDR1 LGHDT and CDR2 YNNKEL come from the germline V gene (reference sequence). V lost 4 bases to trimming and J lost 3 bases, with 16 bases between them. The CDR3 totals 15 residues. The source material was PBMCs from the stem cell graft donor, sampled from the stem cell graft. The origin of this receptor is a human donor who donated a stem cell graft to a child with acute myeloid leukemia. This rearrangement joins TRBV3-1 to TRBJ2-7, with D possibly TRBD2 on 6 matching bases. DNA for the CDR3: TGTGCCAGCAGCCCCCAAGGTAGCGGAAACTACGAGCAGTACTTC. Its protein is CASSPQGSGNYEQYF.